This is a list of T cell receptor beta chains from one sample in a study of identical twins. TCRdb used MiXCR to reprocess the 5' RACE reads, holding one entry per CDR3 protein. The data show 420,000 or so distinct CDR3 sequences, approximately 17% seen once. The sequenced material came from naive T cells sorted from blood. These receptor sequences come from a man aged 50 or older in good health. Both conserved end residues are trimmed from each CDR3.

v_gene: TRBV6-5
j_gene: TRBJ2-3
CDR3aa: ASSYETSGGERDTQY

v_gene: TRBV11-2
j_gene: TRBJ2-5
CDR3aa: ASTVHRGLETQY

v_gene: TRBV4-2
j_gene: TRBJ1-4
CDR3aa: ASSQSRDKTTNEKLF

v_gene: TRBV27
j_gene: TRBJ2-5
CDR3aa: ASSFGRGGRETQY

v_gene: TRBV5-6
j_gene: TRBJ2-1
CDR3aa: ASSQRTEPYNEQF

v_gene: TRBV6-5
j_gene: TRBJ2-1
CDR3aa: ASSYSTGLGYEQF

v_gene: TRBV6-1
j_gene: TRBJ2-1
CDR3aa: ASRMGGGYNEQF

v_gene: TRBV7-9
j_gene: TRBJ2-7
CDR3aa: ASSLDWAYEQY

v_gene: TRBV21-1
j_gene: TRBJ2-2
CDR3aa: ASSKEGAWANTGELF

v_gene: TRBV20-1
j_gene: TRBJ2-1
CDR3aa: SARELADYNEQF

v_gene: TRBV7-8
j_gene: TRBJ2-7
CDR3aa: ASSSPGEQY

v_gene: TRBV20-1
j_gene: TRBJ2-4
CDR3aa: SASPDSSVRDIQY

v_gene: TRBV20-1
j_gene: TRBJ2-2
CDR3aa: SARLGTSGTGELF

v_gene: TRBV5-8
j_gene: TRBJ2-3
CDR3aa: ASSLGTSGSLDTQY

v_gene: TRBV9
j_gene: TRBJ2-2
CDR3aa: ASTSGTNTGELF

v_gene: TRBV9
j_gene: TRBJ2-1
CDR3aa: ASSDRRTSDRNEQF

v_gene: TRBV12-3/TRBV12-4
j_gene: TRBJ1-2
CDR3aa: ASSLGAHYT

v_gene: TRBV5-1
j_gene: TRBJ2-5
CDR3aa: ASSLAFGDQETQY

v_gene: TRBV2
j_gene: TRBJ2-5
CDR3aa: ASSVGTETQY

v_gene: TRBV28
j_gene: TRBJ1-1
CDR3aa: ASSLDIKLTEAF

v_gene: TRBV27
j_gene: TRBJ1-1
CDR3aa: ASSLWGGEGTEAF

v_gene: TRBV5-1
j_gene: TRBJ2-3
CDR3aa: ASSGRTSLRTDTQY

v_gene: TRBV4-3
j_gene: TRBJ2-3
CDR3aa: ASSQVPAGVSDTQY

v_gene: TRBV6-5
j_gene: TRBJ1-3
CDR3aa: ASSYSSGAGNTIY

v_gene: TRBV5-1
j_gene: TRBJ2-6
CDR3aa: ASSLAEWTLAGTGANVLT

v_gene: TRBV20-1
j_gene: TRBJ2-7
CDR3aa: SASPQVDEQY

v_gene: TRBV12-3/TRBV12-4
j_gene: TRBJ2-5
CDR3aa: ASSSSQWEFQETQY

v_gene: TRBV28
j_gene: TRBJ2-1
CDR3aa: ASSRGVNEQF

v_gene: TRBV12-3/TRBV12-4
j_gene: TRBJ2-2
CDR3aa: ASSLAQGMSNTGELF

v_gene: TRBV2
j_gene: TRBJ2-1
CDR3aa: ASRRGQGDEQF

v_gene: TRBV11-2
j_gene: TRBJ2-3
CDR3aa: ASSLQLEVTDTQY

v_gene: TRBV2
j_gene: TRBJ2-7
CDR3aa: ASSTRTAGAHEQY

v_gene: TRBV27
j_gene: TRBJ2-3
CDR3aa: ASSLYPGLAGSDTQY

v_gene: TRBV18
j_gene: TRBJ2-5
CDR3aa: ASLAGLEETQY

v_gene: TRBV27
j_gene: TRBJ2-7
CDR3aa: ASSTFLSYEQY

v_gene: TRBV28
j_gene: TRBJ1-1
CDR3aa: ASSLAAAGGTTEAF

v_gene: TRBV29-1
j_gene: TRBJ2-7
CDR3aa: SVDPSGTSEQY

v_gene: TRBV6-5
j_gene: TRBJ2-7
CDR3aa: ASSYSVLGSYEQY

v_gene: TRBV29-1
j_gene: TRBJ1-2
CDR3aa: SVDRDRGAGGYT

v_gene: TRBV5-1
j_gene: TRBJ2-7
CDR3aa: ASSLRDRAHEQY

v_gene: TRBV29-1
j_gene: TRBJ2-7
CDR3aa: SVEELAGSRY

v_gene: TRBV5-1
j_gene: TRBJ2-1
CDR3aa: ASSLGGQGALEQF

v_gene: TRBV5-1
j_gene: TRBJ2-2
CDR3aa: ASSLVVGLTGELF

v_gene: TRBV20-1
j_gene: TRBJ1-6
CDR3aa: SADRVLNSPLH

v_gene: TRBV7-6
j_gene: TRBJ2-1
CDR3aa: ASSLAGSFEYLPNNEQF

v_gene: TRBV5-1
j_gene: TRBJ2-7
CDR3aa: ASSPPFRPYEQY

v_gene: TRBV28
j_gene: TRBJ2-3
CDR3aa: ASRLARRVDTKY

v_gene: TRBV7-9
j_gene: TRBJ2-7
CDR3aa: ASSPPGPQDEQY

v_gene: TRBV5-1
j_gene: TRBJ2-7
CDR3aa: ASSLTGGLASYEQY

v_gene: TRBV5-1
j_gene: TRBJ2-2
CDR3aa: ASSPGLAGGTGELF

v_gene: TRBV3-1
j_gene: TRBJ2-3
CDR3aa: ASSQPDRGTDTQY